This entry concerns a single T cell receptor beta chain. In its sample, this clonotype was seen once. Its antigen remains unidentified. It has no much larger one-base neighbor in the sample; base qualities were not kept. One read alone is a weak basis. This entry belongs to a study of T cell repertoires in cytomegalovirus infection (dated by TCRdb to the late 2010s). Looking at the study overall: Because public TCR beta signatures pointed to carriage of CMV infection together with the matching HLA type, the HLA type of each donor mattered for the analysis.

The data were produced on an Illumina HiSeq 1500. The public reads were run again by TCRdb, first through fastp at Q25 and then through MiXCR, and only productive beta chains were kept. Each CDR3 protein appears once, grouped with its most common genes and DNA. The sample has 170,000 or so distinct CDR3 sequences on record, about 18% of them singletons. Around 25% of the sample is in the top ten clones. Results and caveats for the whole study, not just this receptor: In both this cohort and an independent cohort of 352 donors, the cumulative frequency of public TCR beta family members distinguished carriers of CMV infection plus the relevant HLA type. The ex vivo response was dominated by HLA-C-restricted CMV-specific TCR beta clonotypes, which also provided the single most frequent clonotype in two of eight donors.

The CDR3 numbers 17 residues from cysteine through phenylalanine. Only the CDR3 part of the read is kept: 51 bases, read in frame from the first base. The junction shows trimming of 1 base on V and 4 bases on J, plus 19 bases between the germline ends. The CDR1 and CDR2 encoded by the germline V gene are ENHRY and SYGVKD. Sequences were obtained from CD8+ T cells from PBMCs. The chain links TRBV10-3 with TRBJ1-1; too little of a D gene remains to name it. This receptor was obtained from a human donor in good health (CMV status not recorded). Some clones in this sample may be carry-over from other donors' samples. CDR3 reads: CAISEFAGPADGTEAFF. The nucleotides are TGTGCCATCAGTGAGTTCGCGGGCCCCGCCGATGGCACTGAAGCTTTCTTT.